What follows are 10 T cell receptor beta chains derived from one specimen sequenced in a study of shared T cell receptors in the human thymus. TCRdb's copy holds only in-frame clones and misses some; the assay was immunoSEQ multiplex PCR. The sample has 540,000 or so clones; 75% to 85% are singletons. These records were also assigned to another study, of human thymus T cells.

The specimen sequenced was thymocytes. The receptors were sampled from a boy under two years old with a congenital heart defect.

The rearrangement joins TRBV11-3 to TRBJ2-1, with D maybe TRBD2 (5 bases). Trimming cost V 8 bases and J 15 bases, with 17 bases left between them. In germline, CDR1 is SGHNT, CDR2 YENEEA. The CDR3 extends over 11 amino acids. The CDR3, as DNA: TGTGCCAGCGCCACTACGGGGAAGAGGTTCTTC. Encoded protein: CASATTGKRFF.

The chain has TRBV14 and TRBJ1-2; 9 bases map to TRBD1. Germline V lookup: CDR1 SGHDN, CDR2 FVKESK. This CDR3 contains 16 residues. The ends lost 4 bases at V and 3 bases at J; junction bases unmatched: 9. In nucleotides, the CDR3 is TGTGCCAGCAGCCCCGGGACAGGGACTAGATACTATGGCTACACCTTC. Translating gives CASSPGTGTRYYGYTF.

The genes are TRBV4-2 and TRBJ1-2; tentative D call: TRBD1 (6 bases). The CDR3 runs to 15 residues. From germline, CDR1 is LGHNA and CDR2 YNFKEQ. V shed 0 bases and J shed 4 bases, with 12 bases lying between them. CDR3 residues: CASSQDKDRLYGYTF. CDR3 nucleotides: TGTGCCAGCAGCCAAGATAAAGACAGGCTCTATGGCTACACCTTC.

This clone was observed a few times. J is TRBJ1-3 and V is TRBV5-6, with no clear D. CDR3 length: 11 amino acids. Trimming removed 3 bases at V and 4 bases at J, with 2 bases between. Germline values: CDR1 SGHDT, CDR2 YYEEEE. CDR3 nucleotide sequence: TGTGCCAGCAGCTCGGGAAACACCATATATTTT. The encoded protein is CASSSGNTIYF.

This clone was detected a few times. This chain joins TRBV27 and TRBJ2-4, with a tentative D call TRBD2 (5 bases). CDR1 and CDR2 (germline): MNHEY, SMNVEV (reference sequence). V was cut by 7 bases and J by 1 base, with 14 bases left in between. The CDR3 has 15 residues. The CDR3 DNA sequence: TGTGCCAGCAAAGGTAACAGAGGGGCCAAAAACATTCAGTACTTC. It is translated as CASKGNRGAKNIQYF.

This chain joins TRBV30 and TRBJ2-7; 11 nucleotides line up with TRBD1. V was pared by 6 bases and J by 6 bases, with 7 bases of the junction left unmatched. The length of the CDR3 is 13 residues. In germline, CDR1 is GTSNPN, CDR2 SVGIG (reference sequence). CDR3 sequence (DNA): TGTGCCTGCAGGGGACAGGGGGGTTGCGAGCAGTACTTC. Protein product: CACRGQGGCEQYF. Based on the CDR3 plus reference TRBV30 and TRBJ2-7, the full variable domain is SQTIHQWPATLVQPVGSPLSLECTVEGTSNPNLYWYRQAAGRGLQLLFYSVGIGQISSEVPQNLSASRPQDRQFILSSKKLLLSDSGFYLCACRGQGGCEQYFGPGTRLTVT.

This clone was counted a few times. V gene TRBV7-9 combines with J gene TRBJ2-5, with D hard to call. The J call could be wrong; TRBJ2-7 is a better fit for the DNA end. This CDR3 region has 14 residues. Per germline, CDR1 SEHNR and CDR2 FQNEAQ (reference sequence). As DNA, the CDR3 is TGTGCCAGCAGCGCCAATTCCCTATCCTACGAGCAGTACTTC. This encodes CASSANSLSYEQYF.

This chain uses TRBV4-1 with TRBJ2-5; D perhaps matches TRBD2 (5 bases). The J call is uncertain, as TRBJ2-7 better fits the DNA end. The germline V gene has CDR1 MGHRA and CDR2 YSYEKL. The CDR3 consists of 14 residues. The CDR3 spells CASSPGRVSYEQYF. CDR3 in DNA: TGCGCCAGCAGCCCCGGGCGGGTCTCCTACGAGCAGTACTTC.

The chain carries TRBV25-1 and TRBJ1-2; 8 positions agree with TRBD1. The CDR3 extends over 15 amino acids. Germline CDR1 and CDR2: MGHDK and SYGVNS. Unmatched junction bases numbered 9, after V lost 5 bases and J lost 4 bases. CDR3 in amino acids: CASSSTGGEAYGYTF. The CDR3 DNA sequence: TGTGCCAGCAGTTCAACAGGGGGAGAGGCCTATGGCTACACCTTC.

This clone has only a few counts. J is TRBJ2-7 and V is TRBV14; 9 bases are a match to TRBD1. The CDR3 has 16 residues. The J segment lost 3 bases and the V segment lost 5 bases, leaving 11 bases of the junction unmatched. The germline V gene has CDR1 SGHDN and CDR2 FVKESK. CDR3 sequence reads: CASSARQGGKLYEQYF. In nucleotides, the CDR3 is TGTGCCAGCAGCGCCAGACAGGGGGGGAAACTCTACGAGCAGTACTTC.